The rows below give T cell receptor beta chains drawn from one sample of a study of shared clonotypes between healthy human individuals. Clones were sequenced by immunoSEQ multiplex PCR, and TCRdb holds only the in-frame ones, with some missing. The sample includes around 1.9 million clones, around 95% seen only once; the top ten take 1.5% to 2%. The sample was naive CD8+ T cells from PBMCs. The source of these receptors is a man younger than 35 in good health. Some clones in this sample may be carry-over from other donors' samples. Both conserved end residues are part of each CDR3. A D gene is named only where the DNA matches it firmly. Where a row states a size, it is once, few, many or the class of an expanded clone; other rows omit it.

NA | TRBJ2-1 | TRBV27 | NA | TGTGCCAGCAGTCCGCCGGGGTTAGGAGGTTTCAATGAGCAGTTCTTC | CASSPPGLGGFNEQFF
NA | TRBJ2-7 | TRBV7-6 | NA | TGTGCCAGCAGCTTGGGTCGCTTGTCCGGGTACGAGCAGTACTTC | CASSLGRLSGYEQYF
NA | TRBJ2-3 | TRBV7-9 | TRBD2 | TGTGCCAGCAACTTGGATAAGACTAGCGGACGCACAGATACGCAGTATTTT | CASNLDKTSGRTDTQYF
NA | TRBJ2-1 | TRBV27 | NA | TGTGCCAGCAGTTTAGAAACTCCGCAGGGGCATGAGCAGTTCTTC | CASSLETPQGHEQFF
NA | TRBJ2-7 | TRBV19 | NA | TGTGCCAGTAGTATAATAGACGGATCCATTTACGAGCAGTACTTC | CASSIIDGSIYEQYF
NA | TRBJ2-7 | TRBV29-1 | NA | TGCAGCGTTGAGGAGGGAGTTCCCTACGAGCAGTACTTC | CSVEEGVPYEQYF
NA | TRBJ2-3 | TRBV9 | TRBD2 | TGTGCCAGCGAAGGGACGACTAGCGGGACGGCAGATACGCAGTATTTT | CASEGTTSGTADTQYF
NA | TRBJ2-7 | TRBV7-9 | NA | TGTGCCAGCAGCCCCTTGTGGGGTTCCGAGCAGTACTTC | CASSPLWGSEQYF
NA | TRBJ1-1 | TRBV5-4 | NA | TGTGCCAGCAGCTTGGTGGGGGGAGGGAACACTGAAGCTTTCTTT | CASSLVGGGNTEAFF
NA | TRBJ2-3 | TRBV28 | NA | TGTGCCAGCAGTTTATGGAGATCTAGCACAGATACGCAGTATTTT | CASSLWRSSTDTQYF
NA | TRBJ2-7 | TRBV28 | TRBD2 | TGTGCCAGCAGTTTGAGGACTAGCGGGAGCTACGAGCAGTACTTC | CASSLRTSGSYEQYF
NA | TRBJ2-7 | TRBV13 | NA | TGTGCCAGCAGCTTATTAAGTCCCACCCCCGACAGTCAACACGAGCAGTACTTC | CASSLLSPTPDSQHEQYF
NA | TRBJ2-7 | TRBV29-1 | TRBD1 | TGCAGCGTTGGGGGACAGTCTTACGAGCAGTACTTC | CSVGGQSYEQYF
NA | TRBJ2-1 | TRBV19 | TRBD2 | TGTGCCAGTAGTATGCGGACTAGCGGTAACAATGAGCAGTTCTTC | CASSMRTSGNNEQFF
NA | TRBJ2-1 | TRBV10-3 | TRBD2 | TGTGCCATCAGGCCCGGACTAGCGGGAGGGCCTGCCAAATACAATGAGCAGTTCTTC | CAIRPGLAGGPAKYNEQFF
NA | TRBJ2-7 | TRBV28 | NA | TGTGCCAGCAGTACCAATCGGGAGCTGGGCTCCTACGAGCAGTACTTC | CASSTNRELGSYEQYF
NA | TRBJ2-7 | TRBV5-6 | TRBD1 | TGTGCCAGCAGCTCGGACAGGGTATCCTACGAGCAGTACTTC | CASSSDRVSYEQYF
few | TRBJ1-5 | TRBV18 | NA | TGTGCCAGCTCACCCCTAAGGGGGGTGAATCAGCCCCAGCATTTT | CASSPLRGVNQPQHF
NA | TRBJ2-1 | TRBV6-4 | TRBD2 | TGTGCCAGCAGTTCCGGTAGCGGGGGATACAATGAGCAGTTCTTC | CASSSGSGGYNEQFF
NA | TRBJ2-3 | TRBV5-1 | NA | TGCGCCAGCAGCCCGGGGGCTCAAGTTTTCACAGATACGCAGTATTTT | CASSPGAQVFTDTQYF
NA | TRBJ2-4 | TRBV7-9 | TRBD1 | TGTGCCAGCAGCTCTCCCGGGACAGACAAAAACATTCAGTACTTC | CASSSPGTDKNIQYF
NA | TRBJ2-2 | TRBV7-6 | TRBD2 | TGTGCCAGCAGCTTACTGGTGACTAGCGGGCTTACGAACACCGGGGAGCTGTTTTTT | CASSLLVTSGLTNTGELFF
NA | TRBJ2-1 | TRBV6-5 | TRBD2 | TGTGCCAGCAGCCTTAAACTAGCGGGAGGCGCGGAGCAGTTCTTC | CASSLKLAGGAEQFF
NA | TRBJ1-1 | TRBV13 | TRBD1 | TGTGCCAGCAGCCTTGGACAGGGGAACACTGAAGCTTTCTTT | CASSLGQGNTEAFF
NA | TRBJ1-4 | TRBV28 | NA | TGTGCCAGCAGTTTAAGATTGTATTCGGAACTGTTTTTT | CASSLRLYSELFF
NA | TRBJ2-3 | TRBV27 | TRBD2 | TGTGCCAGCAGTTTACTTTTACTAGCGGGAGGAATAGATACGCAGTATTTT | CASSLLLLAGGIDTQYF
few | TRBJ1-4 | TRBV30 | NA | TGTGCCTGGAGTTCCCCATCCAAAGACGGGCTGTTTTTT | CAWSSPSKDGLFF
NA | TRBJ2-3 | TRBV7-9 | NA | TGTGCCAGCAGCCCTAACACAGATACGCAGTATTTT | CASSPNTDTQYF
NA | TRBJ2-7 | TRBV9 | TRBD2 | TGTGCCAGCAGCGCAAGCGGGGGCCTCTCCTACGAGCAGTACTTC | CASSASGGLSYEQYF
NA | TRBJ1-1 | TRBV6-1 | NA | TGTGCCAGCAGTCACCGACAGGTTTACACTGAAGCTTTCTTT | CASSHRQVYTEAFF
NA | TRBJ1-1 | TRBV19 | NA | TGTGCCAGTAGTATCTCCCAGACGGTGAACACTGAAGCTTTCTTT | CASSISQTVNTEAFF
NA | TRBJ1-4 | TRBV7-3 | NA | TGTGCCAGCAGCACCGGAGGATTGCGGGAAAAACTGTTTTTT | CASSTGGLREKLFF
NA | TRBJ2-1 | TRBV15 | NA | TGTGCCACCTCTCGGAGCTCCTACAATGAGCAGTTCTTC | CATSRSSYNEQFF
NA | TRBJ1-5 | TRBV27 | NA | TGTGCCAGCGGCGGCAGGGGCAATCAGCCCCAGCATTTT | CASGGRGNQPQHF
once | TRBJ2-7 | TRBV25-1 | NA | TGTGCCAGCAGGGGGGCGAGGGAGAAGTCCTACGAGCAGTACTTC | CASRGAREKSYEQYF
NA | TRBJ1-1 | TRBV7-9 | TRBD1 | TGTGCCAGCAGCTTCCAGGGGGGCGTGAACACTGAAGCTTTCTTT | CASSFQGGVNTEAFF
NA | TRBJ2-1 | TRBV13 | NA | TGTGCCAGCACCCCCCTGAGGGAAAATGAGCAGTTCTTC | CASTPLRENEQFF
NA | TRBJ2-5 | TRBV4-2 | NA | TGTGCCAGCAGCCAAGAGTCCGGGATGGAGCAAGAGACCCAGTACTTC | CASSQESGMEQETQYF
NA | TRBJ2-3 | TRBV9 | NA | TGTGCCAGCAGCGAGGGCAGGGCCCCAGATACGCAGTATTTT | CASSEGRAPDTQYF
NA | TRBJ2-4 | TRBV11-2 | NA | TGTGCCAGCAGCCTTCAGACCCTAGCCAAAAACATTCAGTACTTC | CASSLQTLAKNIQYF
NA | TRBJ1-5 | TRBV19 | NA | TGTGCCAGTAGTATCCCCGGCTCAATAAATCATTTT | CASSIPGSINHF
NA | TRBJ2-2 | TRBV21-1 | NA | TGTGCCAGCAGCGGAGCGGCCCAGTCGGGTAACACCGGGGAGCTGTTTTTT | CASSGAAQSGNTGELFF
NA | TRBJ2-6 | TRBV5-1 | NA | TGCGCCAGCAGCTTGAAAGGGTCTGGGGCCAACGTCCTGACTTTC | CASSLKGSGANVLTF
NA | TRBJ2-1 | TRBV15 | TRBD1 | TGTGCCACCAGCAGAGCCCGGGACAGGGACAATGAGCAGTTCTTC | CATSRARDRDNEQFF
NA | TRBJ1-1 | TRBV19 | NA | TGTGCCAGTAGTATACGCCCCTCCCGGGGCTCTATGAACACTGAAGCTTTCTTT | CASSIRPSRGSMNTEAFF
NA | TRBJ2-6 | TRBV15 | NA | TGTGCCACCGCTCCAGGGCCACCTGGGGCCAACGTCCTGACTTTC | CATAPGPPGANVLTF
once | TRBJ1-1 | TRBV19 | NA | TGTGCCAGTAGTATAGGTCCGAGAGCTTACACTGAAGCTTTCTTT | CASSIGPRAYTEAFF
NA | TRBJ1-5 | TRBV15 | NA | TGTGCCACCAGCGACAGGACAAGGCAGCCCCAGCATTTT | CATSDRTRQPQHF